A single T cell receptor (beta chain) is shown here with its context. The assay was immunoSEQ multiplex PCR, and TCRdb's table has in-frame clones only and misses some. The table has 300,000 or so clones, under 90% seen once. The data derive from a study of blood T cell repertoires in COVID-19. Sequencing used PBMCs or T cells enriched from blood (not recorded which). This sequence was found in a woman aged 50 to 60 who had been exposed to COVID-19.

The CDR3 loop is CASSSVAGGPGNEQFF. The CDR3 DNA sequence: TGTGCCAGCAGCTCAGTAGCGGGGGGCCCCGGAAATGAGCAGTTCTTC. This chain connects TRBV7-2 to TRBJ2-1; 10 bases are a match to TRBD2. The germline CDR1 and CDR2 sequences are SGHTA and FQGNSA. Unmatched junction bases numbered 10, after V lost 4 bases and J lost 7 bases. The CDR3 totals 16 residues.